The rows below give T cell receptor beta chains drawn from one sample of a study of glioma-infiltrating T cells after dendritic cell vaccination. Clones were sequenced by immunoSEQ multiplex PCR, and TCRdb holds only the in-frame ones, with some missing. The table records approximately 22,000 clones, 70% to 80% of them present only once. The sample consisted of blood, taken before dendritic cell vaccination. These receptors all stem from a human donor with glioblastoma. Both conserved end residues are part of each CDR3. D genes are given only for firm matches. Some rows mark clone size as missing; the rest say once, few, many or name a class of expanded clone.

>TRBJ2-7|TRBD2|TRBV9|.
TGTGCCAGCAGCAAGGGAGGGCTAAAATCCTCCTACGAGCAGTACTTC
CASSKGGLKSSYEQYF
>TRBJ2-7|.|TRBV7-9|.
TGTGCCAGCAGTCGTTCAGGGGCCGCCCTCGAGCAGTACTTC
CASSRSGAALEQYF
>TRBJ1-1|TRBD1|TRBV7-9|.
TGTGCCAGCAGCGGACAGGGGGGCATGAACACTGAAGCTTTCTTT
CASSGQGGMNTEAFF
>TRBJ2-1|.|TRBV4-3|.
TGCGCCAGCAGCCAGAGTCGAGCGACCATATACAATGAGCAGTTCTTC
CASSQSRATIYNEQFF
>TRBJ2-7|TRBD2|TRBV9|.
TGTGCCAGCAGCCCAGTTGGGGGGGGCTACGAGCAGTACTTC
CASSPVGGGYEQYF
>TRBJ2-7|TRBD2|TRBV27|.
TGTGCCAGCAGTTTCCTAGCGGGAGGGCCTTACGAGCAGTACTTC
CASSFLAGGPYEQYF
>TRBJ2-3|TRBD2|TRBV11-3|.
TGTGCCAGCAGCTTAGTGGCTAGCGGGAGAAGAACAGATACGCAGTATTTT
CASSLVASGRRTDTQYF
>TRBJ2-4|TRBD1|TRBV27|.
TGTGCCAGCAGTTTATTTGGGACAGGGGGCGCAGCCAAAAACATTCAGTACTTC
CASSLFGTGGAAKNIQYF
>TRBJ2-3|TRBD2|TRBV2|.
TGTGCCAGCAGTGAAGCCGGAGGAGGTAGCGGGAGCACCGATACGCAGTATTTT
CASSEAGGGSGSTDTQYF
>TRBJ2-1|TRBD2|TRBV4-1|.
TGCGCCAGCAGCCAAGAACCGGGACTAGCGGGAGGGGGGGATGAGCAGTTCTTC
CASSQEPGLAGGGDEQFF
>TRBJ2-7|TRBD2|TRBV10-3|few
TGTGCCATCCAAGTTCTAAAGCGGGGAACCTACGAGCAGTACTTC
CAIQVLKRGTYEQYF
>TRBJ2-6|TRBD1|TRBV5-1|once
TGCGCCAGCAGCCTGGGGGACAGTAGTTTCATGGGTGGGGCCAACGTCCTGACTTTC
CASSLGDSSFMGGANVLTF
>TRBJ1-2|TRBD1|TRBV7-8|.
TGTGCCAGCAGCCATAGGACAGGGTTCGATGGCTACACCTTC
CASSHRTGFDGYTF
>TRBJ1-3|.|TRBV7-9|.
TGTGCCAGCAGCGGGTTACAGGGCTCTGGAAACACCATATATTTT
CASSGLQGSGNTIYF
>TRBJ2-3|TRBD2|TRBV30|.
TGTGCCTGGAGTGTAGGGGGACTAGGGGAGGCAGATACGCAGTATTTT
CAWSVGGLGEADTQYF
>TRBJ2-1|.|TRBV7-7|.
TGTGCTAGCAGCTTAGGGTTCGGCAGGGCCAGTGAGCAGTTCTTC
CASSLGFGRASEQFF
>TRBJ2-2|.|TRBV4-3|.
TGCGCCAGCAGCCAAGCAGGGTCCGGGGAGCTGTTTTTT
CASSQAGSGELFF
>TRBJ1-3|TRBD1|TRBV5-4|few
TGTGCCAGCAGCACAAACAGGGGCGCGTTGGGTTCTGGAAACACCATATATTTT
CASSTNRGALGSGNTIYF
>TRBJ2-1|TRBD2|TRBV4-3|.
TGCGCCAGCAGCCGTATTACACCGGGACTAGCGGTCTACAATGAGCAGTTCTTC
CASSRITPGLAVYNEQFF
>TRBJ2-1|TRBD2|TRBV4-1|.
TGCGCCAGCAGCCAAGATTCCCAGACTAGCGGCAATGAGCAGTTCTTC
CASSQDSQTSGNEQFF
>TRBJ1-1|TRBD1|TRBV7-3|.
TGTGCCAGCAGCCCACGACAGGGGGCATACACTGAAGCTTTCTTT
CASSPRQGAYTEAFF
>TRBJ2-3|TRBD1|TRBV5-8|.
TGTGCCAGCAGCTGGGACAGGGGCACAGATACGCAGTATTTT
CASSWDRGTDTQYF
>TRBJ1-5|TRBD1|TRBV5-8|.
TGTGCCAGCAGCTTGACAGGGGGCCCGGGTCAGCCCCAGCATTTT
CASSLTGGPGQPQHF
>TRBJ2-2|TRBD2|TRBV4-1|.
TGCGCCAGCAGCGAACAAGCGGGGACGAACACCGGGGAGCTGTTTTTT
CASSEQAGTNTGELFF
>TRBJ2-2|.|TRBV6-6|.
TGTGCCAGCAGTTTCCGGGACACGAACACCGGGGAGCTGTTTTTT
CASSFRDTNTGELFF
>TRBJ1-2|TRBD1|TRBV7-6|.
TGTGCCAGCAGCGAGGGACAGGGGGCGAGATACACCTTC
CASSEGQGARYTF
>TRBJ2-2|TRBD2|TRBV5-1|.
TGCGCCAGCAGCCAGCGGACTAGCGGGAGGGCGGACACCGGGGAGCTGTTTTTT
CASSQRTSGRADTGELFF
>TRBJ2-2|TRBD1|TRBV5-1|.
TGCGCCAGCAGCTTGGCCCCGACAGGGGGGAACACCGGGGAGCTGTTTTTT
CASSLAPTGGNTGELFF
>TRBJ1-5|.|TRBV9|few
TGTGCCAGCAGCGGAGGTAGTCGCAATCAGCCCCAGCATTTT
CASSGGSRNQPQHF
>TRBJ2-7|.|TRBV7-9|.
TGTGCCAGCAGCCTGGGGGCTAGCGGACCCTACGAGCAGTACTTC
CASSLGASGPYEQYF
>TRBJ1-5|.|TRBV6-6|.
TGTGCCAGCAGCCCCGTTCGCGGTCAGCCCCAGCATTTT
CASSPVRGQPQHF